Shown below are 23 T cell receptor beta chains from a single sample sequenced in a study of T cell repertoires in cytomegalovirus infection. TCRdb used MiXCR to reprocess the reads, holding one entry per CDR3 protein. Here the sample spans 200,000 to 300,000 distinct CDR3 sequences, 9% to 15% being singletons. Material: PBMCs. These receptors were taken from a human donor in good health (CMV status not recorded). Some clones in this sample may be carry-over from other donors' samples.

The table lists this clonotype with a few counts. The J gene is TRBJ1-6, the V gene TRBV27, with a possible D match to TRBD1 (6 bases). Germline V lookup: CDR1 MNHEY, CDR2 SMNVEV (reference sequence). The CDR3 consists of 14 residues. Trimming pared 2 bases from V and 13 bases from J, leaving 15 bases between. Here the CDR3 DNA reads TGTGCCAGCAGTTTAGCTCAGGGGCCCCCCCCCCTCCACTTT. It translates to CASSLAQGPPPLHF.

The chain uses TRBV19 and TRBJ2-4, with TRBD1 identical over 7 bases. Germline V lookup: CDR1 LNHDA, CDR2 SQIVND (reference sequence). The J segment lost 5 bases and the V segment lost 4 bases, leaving 5 bases of the junction unmatched. CDR3 size: 14 residues. CDR3 sequence: CASSRPGGENIQYF. CDR3 DNA: TGTGCCAGTAGTAGACCAGGGGGAGAAAACATTCAGTACTTC.

The count of this clonotype is one. The chain couples TRBV14 to TRBJ2-3; 9 nucleotides agree with TRBD2. The CDR3 has 16 amino acids. Germline V lookup: CDR1 SGHDN, CDR2 FVKESK. V gave up 4 bases and J gave up 4 bases; unmatched junction bases: 9. For the CDR3, the DNA is TGTGCCAGCAGCCTATATAGCGGGAGTTTCCCAGATACGCAGTATTTT. It encodes CASSLYSGSFPDTQYF.

This clonotype occurred many times. The chain links TRBV6-2 or TRBV6-3 to TRBJ2-3; TRBD2 aligns across 13 bases. The CDR3 consists of 17 residues. CDR1 is MNHEY and CDR2 is SVGEGT in the germline V gene. V shed 2 bases, J shed 5 bases, and the junction held 7 bases outside the gene matches. CDR3 in amino acids: CASSYARLAGGEDTQYF. The DNA of the CDR3 is TGTGCCAGCAGTTACGCCCGACTAGCGGGGGGAGAAGATACGCAGTATTTT.

This clonotype turned up a few times. The V and J genes are TRBV10-3 and TRBJ1-3; D not certain. The CDR3 has 15 residues. Per germline, CDR1 ENHRY and CDR2 SYGVKD. V was clipped by 3 bases and J by 3 bases, with 12 bases between them. CDR3 residues: CAISEPGEGGNTIYF. The CDR3 DNA reads as TGTGCCATCAGTGAACCCGGAGAAGGTGGAAACACCATATATTTT.

This clonotype was seen a few times. The chain combines TRBV7-2 with TRBJ2-5; TRBD1 matches at 9 bases. This CDR3 is built from 15 residues. V gave up 3 bases and J gave up 2 bases; unmatched junction bases: 4. Germline-derived CDR1 and CDR2 are SGHTA and FQGNSA. For the CDR3, the DNA is TGTGCCAGCAGCTTCGACAGGGGGGAACAAGAGACCCAGTACTTC. This sequence encodes CASSFDRGEQETQYF.

At least ten counts were recorded for this clonotype. The genes are TRBV19 and TRBJ1-1; TRBD1 aligns across 7 bases. With 9 bases clipped from V and 8 bases from J, the junction kept 3 bases outside the gene matches. Germline CDR1 and CDR2: LNHDA and SQIVND (reference sequence). There are 10 residues in the CDR3. Here the CDR3 reads CASRQGEAFF. CDR3 nucleotides: TGTGCCAGCAGACAGGGAGAAGCTTTCTTT. Filled out from reference TRBV19 and TRBJ1-1, the complete variable domain reads DGGITQSPKYLFRKEGQNVTLSCEQNLNHDAMYWYRQDPGQGLRLIYYSQIVNDFQKGDIAEGYSVSREKKESFPLTVTSAQKNPTAFYLCASRQGEAFFGQGTRLTVV.

This clonotype was detected a few times. The chain couples TRBV28 to TRBJ2-3; TRBD2 might be the D (7 bases). CDR1 is MDHEN and CDR2 is SYDVKM in the germline V gene. The CDR3 is 16 residues long. Trimming removed 8 bases from V and 1 base from J, with 19 bases in between. CDR3 in DNA: TGTGCCAGCGGCGAAGAGGGGGGGGCTGGCACAGATACGCAGTATTTT. Its translation is CASGEEGGAGTDTQYF.

This clonotype was found a few times. The chain employs TRBV7-9 and TRBJ2-5; TRBD2 agrees at 7 bases. This CDR3 has 16 amino acids. The germline V gene has CDR1 SEHNR and CDR2 FQNEAQ (reference sequence). The V segment lost 5 bases and the J segment 1 base; nucleotides outside the gene matches: 10. In DNA, the CDR3 is TGTGCCAGCAGCCCCCAGACTAGCAGCCTCCAAGAGACCCAGTACTTC. This encodes CASSPQTSSLQETQYF.

This clonotype was detected many times. The chain combines TRBV7-2 with TRBJ2-4, with D possibly TRBD1 on 6 matching bases. Trimming cost V 5 bases and J 5 bases, with 10 bases left between them. The germline V gene encodes CDR1 SGHTA and CDR2 FQGNSA. CDR3 length: 13 amino acids. The CDR3 here is CASSTGQENIQYF. The CDR3 nucleotides are TGTGCCAGCAGCACGGGACAAGAAAACATTCAGTACTTC.

This clonotype was seen only a few times. The V gene is TRBV7-9, the J gene TRBJ1-2; 7 bases match TRBD1. V lost 2 bases, J lost 7 bases, and 7 bases stayed unmatched. Germline-derived CDR1 and CDR2 are SEHNR and FQNEAQ (reference sequence). This CDR3 has 14 amino acids. CDR3 nucleotides: TGTGCCAGCAGCTTAAAAGGGGGCCCCATTGGCTACACCTTC. It is translated as CASSLKGGPIGYTF.

This clonotype has more than one count but fewer than ten. The J gene is TRBJ2-2, the V gene TRBV4-2, with TRBD2 matching 8 bases. Germline CDR1 is LGHNA and CDR2 is YNFKEQ. The CDR3 consists of 16 residues. V trimming: 6 bases; J trimming: 5 bases; junction bases outside the gene matches: 11. The CDR3 coding sequence is TGTGCCAGCAGTCGGGAGGGGGGGGCGTTGACCGGGGAGCTGTTTTTT. Translated: CASSREGGALTGELFF.

This chain connects TRBV9 to TRBJ2-7; D could derive from TRBD1 or TRBD2 (5 bases each). This CDR3 has 13 residues. V lost 4 bases to trimming and J lost 5 bases, with 13 bases between them. The germline CDR1 and CDR2 sequences are SGDLS and YYNGEE. CDR3 loop: CASSHSRDDEQYF. CDR3 DNA: TGTGCCAGCAGCCACAGCCGGGACGACGAGCAGTACTTC.

This clonotype was seen only a few times. The chain couples TRBV29-1 to TRBJ2-5; 7 nucleotides agree with TRBD2. The CDR3 runs 13 residues. Germline CDR1 and CDR2: SQVTM and ANQGSEA. The trim removed 6 bases at V and 2 bases at J, leaving 6 bases unmatched. The CDR3 DNA sequence: TGCAGCGTAGCCGGGACTAAACAAGAGACCCAGTACTTC. Its protein product is CSVAGTKQETQYF. Filled out from reference TRBV29-1 and TRBJ2-5, the complete variable domain reads SAVISQKPSRDICQRGTSLTIQCQVDSQVTMMFWYRQQPGQSLTLIATANQGSEATYESGFVIDKFPISRPNLTFSTLTVSNMSPEDSSIYLCSVAGTKQETQYFGPGTRLLVL.

The chain combines TRBV7-9 with TRBJ2-5; 11 bases map to TRBD2. The length of the CDR3 is 16 residues. The V segment lost 5 bases and the J segment 2 bases; nucleotides outside the gene matches: 7. The germline V gene has CDR1 SEHNR and CDR2 FQNEAQ (reference sequence). The CDR3 region has the DNA TGTGCCAGCAGCCTCGGGACTAGCGGACAACAAGAGACCCAGTACTTC. Translating it yields CASSLGTSGQQETQYF.

This clonotype has just a few counts. J is TRBJ1-1 and V is TRBV20-1, with unresolved D. The V end lost 0 bases, the J end lost 3 bases, and 11 bases lay between the germline ends. The germline V gene has CDR1 DFQATT and CDR2 SNEGSKA (reference sequence). This CDR3 is built from 14 residues. The CDR3 sequence is CSARDLGMDTEAFF. The CDR3 nucleotides read TGCAGTGCTAGAGATTTAGGGATGGACACTGAAGCTTTCTTT.

With respect to this clonotype: A read error may explain this, as a much larger clone is one base away. The chain couples TRBV4-3 to TRBJ1-4, with D possibly being TRBD1 (5 bases). The CDR3 runs 17 residues. Germline-derived CDR1 and CDR2 are LGHNA and YSLEER. CDR3 amino acids: CAGSQDRTGPLNEKLFF. In nucleotides, the CDR3 is TGCGCCGGCAGCCAAGACCGAACAGGTCCTCTTAATGAAAAACTGTTTTTT.

In its sample, this clonotype was seen many times. The chain uses TRBV10-3 and TRBJ2-5; 8 bases align to TRBD2. The V gene's germline CDR1 is ENHRY and CDR2 SYGVKD. The CDR3 is made up of 19 amino acids. Losses at the gene ends were 0 bases for V and 5 bases for J; bases not matched to a gene: 17. The CDR3 nucleotides are TGTGCCATCAGTGAGTCATCGGGAGGGAGCAGGCTAGAGGGGGAGACCCAGTACTTC. Translated: CAISESSGGSRLEGETQYF.

This clonotype occurred many times. The rearrangement joins TRBV7-3 to TRBJ2-3, with 14 positions matching TRBD2. The CDR3 is made up of 18 amino acids. V was clipped by 1 base and J by 0 bases; unmatched bases: 3. The germline CDR1 and CDR2 sequences are SGHTA and FQGTGA. In DNA, the CDR3 is TGTGCCAGCAGCTTAAGACTAGCGGGGGGGTTGAGCACAGATACGCAGTATTTT. This codes for CASSLRLAGGLSTDTQYF.

This clonotype was detected ten times or more. The chain carries TRBV6-2 or TRBV6-3 and TRBJ2-4; D unresolved. Trimming left V 7 bases short and J 5 bases short, with 15 bases between. The CDR3 is made up of 14 amino acids. Germline lookup yields CDR1 MNHEY and CDR2 SVGEGT. Written as DNA, the CDR3 is TGTGCCAGCACCAAAGACGCGGCCCAAAACATTCAGTACTTC. Protein product: CASTKDAAQNIQYF.

This chain connects TRBV3-1 to TRBJ1-1; D is perhaps TRBD1 (6 bases). The CDR3 has 14 amino acids. V lost 9 bases to trimming and J lost 4 bases, with 18 bases between them. Germline CDR1 LGHDT, CDR2 YNNKEL (reference sequence). The CDR3 is CASTPPEGGTEAFF. As DNA, the CDR3 is TGTGCCAGTACACCCCCAGAGGGGGGCACTGAAGCTTTCTTT.

This clonotype showed up many times. The chain employs TRBV5-6 and TRBJ2-5; 8 bases are shared with TRBD2. J gave up 5 bases and V 4 bases, and 7 bases lay outside the gene matches. The CDR3 spans 14 residues. Germline CDR1 reads SGHDT; CDR2 reads YYEEEE. The CDR3 DNA is TGTGCCAGCAGCCTAGGACTAGCCCAGGAGACCCAGTACTTC. Translated: CASSLGLAQETQYF.

This clonotype was counted ten times or more. The gene calls are TRBV7-2 and TRBJ2-3, with D uncertain. The V gene's germline CDR1 is SGHTA and CDR2 FQGNSA. Trimming took off 7 bases at V and 0 bases at J, with 11 bases between the two ends. CDR3 length equals 14 residues. CDR3 sequence reads: CASTPDSSTDTQYF. The CDR3, as DNA: TGTGCCAGCACGCCCGACTCGAGCACAGATACGCAGTATTTT. Using reference TRBV7-2 and TRBJ2-3 for the parts outside the CDR3, the full variable domain is GAGVSQSPSNKVTEKGKDVELRCDPISGHTALYWYRQSLGQGLEFLIYFQGNSAPDKSGLPSDRFSAERTGGSVSTLTIQRTQQEDSAVYLCASTPDSSTDTQYFGPGTRLTVL.